This T cell receptor (beta chain) is from a study of somatic mutations in cytotoxic T cells in rheumatoid arthritis. Clones were read by immunoSEQ multiplex PCR, and TCRdb kept only the in-frame ones, dropping some. This sample has 13,000 or so clones; around 72% occur once, and the top ten carry around 6.7%. Per germline, CDR1 LNHDA and CDR2 SQIVND (reference sequence). V was pared by 6 bases and J by 3 bases, with 12 bases between. This CDR3 spans 14 amino acids. The chain is built from TRBV19 and TRBJ2-1; the D is unclear. This TCR came from an adult with rheumatoid arthritis. Specimen: CD8+ T cells sorted from blood. The CDR3 DNA sequence: TGTGCCAGTAGGACGACTTACCTCTACAATGAGCAGTTCTTC. Its translation is CASRTTYLYNEQFF.